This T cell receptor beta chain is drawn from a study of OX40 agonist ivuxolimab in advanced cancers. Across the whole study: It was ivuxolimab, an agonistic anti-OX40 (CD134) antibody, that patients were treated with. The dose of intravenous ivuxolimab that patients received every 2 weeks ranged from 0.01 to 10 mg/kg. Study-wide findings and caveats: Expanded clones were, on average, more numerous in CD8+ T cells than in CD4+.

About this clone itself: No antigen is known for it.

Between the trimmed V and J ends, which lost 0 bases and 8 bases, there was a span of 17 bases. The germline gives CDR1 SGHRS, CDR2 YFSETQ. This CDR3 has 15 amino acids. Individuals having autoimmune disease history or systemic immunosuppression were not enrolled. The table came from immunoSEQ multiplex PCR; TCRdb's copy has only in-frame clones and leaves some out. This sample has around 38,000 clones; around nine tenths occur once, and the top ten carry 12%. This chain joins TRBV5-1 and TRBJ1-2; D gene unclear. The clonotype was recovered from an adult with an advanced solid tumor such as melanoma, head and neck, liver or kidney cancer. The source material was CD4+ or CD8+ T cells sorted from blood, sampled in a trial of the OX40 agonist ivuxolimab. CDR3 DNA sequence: TGCGCCAGCAGCTTGGAGTCAGCTCACCCCTGGGGCTACACCTTC. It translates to CASSLESAHPWGYTF. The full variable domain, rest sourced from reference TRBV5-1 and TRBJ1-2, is KAGVTQTPRYLIKTRGQQVTLSCSPISGHRSVSWYQQTPGQGLQFLFEYFSETQRNKGNFPGRFSGRQFSNSRSEMNVSTLELGDSALYLCASSLESAHPWGYTFGSGTRLTVV.